The 10 T cell receptor beta chains presented below share a single source sample, sequenced in a study of monozygotic twins with inflammatory bowel disease. TCRdb processed the 5' RACE reads again and assigns one entry to each CDR3 protein, with no DNA. The sample spans approximately 120,000 distinct CDR3 sequences; the ten largest clones claim around 12%. The sample taken for sequencing was blood. Source of these receptors: a human donor with ulcerative colitis or Crohn's disease, or a healthy co-twin of an affected twin (not recorded which).

The rearrangement uses TRBV4-3 and TRBJ1-5; there is no DNA to check the TCRdb D call of TRBD1. The CDR3 contains 16 residues. Germline V gene data show CDR1 as LGHNA and CDR2 as YSLEER. The CDR3 reads CASSQFLGQSNQPQHF.

V and J are TRBV7-9 and TRBJ1-5. The CDR3 extends over 14 amino acids. The germline V gene has CDR1 SEHNR and CDR2 FQNEAQ (reference sequence). CDR3 in amino acids: CASSLDYSNQPQHF.

The CDR3 spells CASTVQETQYF. This chain joins TRBV12-3 or TRBV12-4 and TRBJ2-5. The CDR3 covers 11 residues.

The V call is TRBV18, the J call TRBJ2-3; the TRBD2 assignment by TCRdb is unverifiable without DNA. This CDR3 has 15 residues. Germline V gene sequence: CDR1 KGHSH, CDR2 LQKENI. CDR3 loop: CASSTTSGARDTQYF. Drawing the rest from reference TRBV18 and TRBJ2-3, the complete variable domain is NAGVMQNPRHLVRRRGQEARLRCSPMKGHSHVYWYRQLPEEGLKFMVYLQKENIIDESGMPKERFSAEFPKEGPSILRIQQVVRGDSAAYFCASSTTSGARDTQYFGPGTRLTVL.

The chain recombines TRBV12-3 or TRBV12-4 with TRBJ1-1. CDR3 length: 14 residues. This CDR3 is CASRRKGPYTEAFF.

The genes are TRBV10-3 and TRBJ1-1; TCRdb reports TRBD1, a call that lacks DNA to check it against. The CDR3 runs to 16 residues. CDR1 and CDR2 from the germline V gene are ENHRY and SYGVKD. Here the CDR3 reads CAISESRGGRKTEAFF.

V and J are TRBV24-1 and TRBJ2-5; the D call of TRBD2 rests on TCRdb alone, since no DNA is present to check it. The germline gives CDR1 KGHDR, CDR2 SFDVKD. The CDR3 extends over 16 amino acids. The chain's CDR3 is CATSEWSSGSRETQYF.

This sequence joins TRBV9 and TRBJ1-2. CDR1 SGDLS and CDR2 YYNGEE come from the germline V gene. This CDR3 region has 15 residues. The CDR3 protein is CASTKVEGAIYGYTF.

V and J are TRBV5-1 and TRBJ2-1; the TRBD1 assignment by TCRdb is unverifiable without DNA. CDR1 is SGHRS and CDR2 is YFSETQ in the germline V gene. There are 17 residues in the CDR3. The CDR3 loop reads CASSKGQGPSSYNEQFF.

V and J are TRBV5-5 and TRBJ2-7; the TCRdb D gene call, TRBD1, has no DNA to confirm it. The V gene's germline CDR1 is SGHKS and CDR2 YYEKEE (reference sequence). The CDR3 has 16 amino acids. CDR3 protein: CASSLEARGETYEQYF. The full variable domain, in which reference TRBV5-5 and TRBJ2-7 provide the parts outside the CDR3, is DAGVTQSPTHLIKTRGQQVTLRCSPISGHKSVSWYQQVLGQGPQFIFQYYEKEERGRGNFPDRFSARQFPNYSSELNVNALLLGDSALYLCASSLEARGETYEQYFGPGTRLTVT.